Included here is one T cell receptor (beta chain) sequence, with context. Described time point: blood at routine non-recurrence follow-up after resection. This record belongs to a study of spatial heterogeneity in lung cancer. Study-wide context: Mean representation of each unique TCR and UMI combination in the raw reads exceeded 8.5 occurrences.

MiXCR, run by TCRdb on the 5' RACE reads, gives a single entry per CDR3 protein. The repertoire includes under 150,000 distinct CDR3 sequences, about a tenth of them detected once, and approximately 24% sits in the top ten. CDR1 is SGHAT, CDR2 FQNNGV, per germline. This CDR3 is built from 13 residues. V dropped 6 bases and J dropped 0 bases, with 7 bases sitting between them. This sequence was found in a female donor with early-stage non-small cell lung cancer. The sample was PBMCs, taken at follow-up. The gene calls are TRBV11-2 and TRBJ2-3; D is unclear. As DNA, the CDR3 is TGTGCCAGCAGACCGAGAAGCACAGATACGCAGTATTTT. Amino acids: CASRPRSTDTQYF.